Given below is one T cell receptor (beta chain) in context. This sample is drawn from a study of control samples from healthy donors and cancer patients. There are 14 residues in the CDR3. The V segment lost 4 bases and the J segment 5 bases; nucleotides outside the gene matches: 1. Germline V CDR1 and CDR2: SGHVS, FQNEAQ. TCRdb's copy holds only in-frame clones and misses some; the assay was immunoSEQ multiplex PCR. The data contain about 130,000 clones, about 91% of them seen just once; the ten biggest clones take up about 9%. The TCR was taken from a young man in good health. The sample comprised blood. The V call is TRBV7-8, the J call TRBJ2-2; 10 bases map to TRBD1. The CDR3 sequence is CASSWDRGTGELFF. CDR3 DNA sequence: TGTGCCAGCAGCTGGGACAGGGGTACCGGGGAGCTGTTTTTT.